The clone carrying this TCR beta chain was seen a handful of times. The CDR3 is made up of 15 amino acids. Germline CDR1 SGHRS, CDR2 YFSETQ. V dropped 4 bases and J dropped 1 base, with 14 bases sitting between them. TCRdb independently ran MiXCR on the 5' RACE reads; one entry per CDR3 protein. This table has about 340,000 distinct CDR3 sequences, 20% to 25% appearing once. The sample is drawn from a study of T-cell memory formation after mild COVID-19. The material sequenced was PBMCs or a T cell subset sorted from them (not recorded which). The chain carries TRBV5-1 and TRBJ1-1, with D maybe TRBD1 (5 bases). This clonotype originated in a man between 18 and 35 years old who had mild COVID-19 (a few samples of this study predate the infection). Cell type and time point are not known. Written as DNA, the CDR3 is TGCGCCAGCAGCCTGGGACCCCCTCGGAACACTGAAGCTTTCTTT. Amino acid sequence: CASSLGPPRNTEAFF.